Sequencing of this T cell receptor (beta chain) was carried out in a study of blood T cell repertoires in COVID-19. Study-wide context: There were acute and convalescent COVID-19 samples, and they came from the United States, Italy and Spain. PBMCs, B-cell-depleted T cells, or T cells were the source of the cDNA or gDNA that made up the material.

This clone was recorded a few times. TCRdb's copy holds only in-frame clones and misses some; the assay was immunoSEQ multiplex PCR. Of approximately 310,000 clones listed, around 86% are singletons. Sequenced: PBMCs or T cells enriched from blood (not recorded which). This TCR derives from a man aged 60-69 years who had recovered from COVID-19.

The CDR3, as DNA: TGCGCCAGCGCAGGGAAAGATCAGCCCCAGCATTTT. Protein: CASAGKDQPQHF. The chain links TRBV23-1 to TRBJ1-5, with D perhaps matching TRBD1 (5 bases). TRBV23-1 is filed as an ORF, its function uncertain. The CDR3 covers 12 residues. The V and J ends lost 8 bases and 5 bases respectively, with 10 bases between them.